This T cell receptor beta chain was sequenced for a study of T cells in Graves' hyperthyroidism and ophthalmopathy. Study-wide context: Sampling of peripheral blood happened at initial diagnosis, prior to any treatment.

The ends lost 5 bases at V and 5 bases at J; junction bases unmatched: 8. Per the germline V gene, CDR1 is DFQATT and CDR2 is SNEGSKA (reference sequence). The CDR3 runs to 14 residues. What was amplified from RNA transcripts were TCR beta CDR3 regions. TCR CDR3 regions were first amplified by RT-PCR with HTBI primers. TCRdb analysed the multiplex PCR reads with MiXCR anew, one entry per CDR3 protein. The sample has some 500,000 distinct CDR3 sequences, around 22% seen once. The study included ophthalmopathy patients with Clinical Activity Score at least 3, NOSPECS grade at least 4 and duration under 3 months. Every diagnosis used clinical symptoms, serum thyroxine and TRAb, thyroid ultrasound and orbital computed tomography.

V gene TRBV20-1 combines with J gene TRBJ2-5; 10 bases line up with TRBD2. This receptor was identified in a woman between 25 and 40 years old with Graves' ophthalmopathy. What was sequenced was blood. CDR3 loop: CSAVTSGDLETQYF. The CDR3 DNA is TGCAGTGCTGTTACTAGCGGGGACTTGGAGACCCAGTACTTC.